These T cell receptor beta chains were read from a single sample in a study of blood T cell repertoires in COVID-19. Sequencing used immunoSEQ multiplex PCR; TCRdb keeps in-frame clones, though not all of them. Of over 100,000 clones listed, 80% to 90% are singletons. The sample consisted of peripheral blood. Receptors were obtained from a man aged 35 to 55 with acute or convalescent COVID-19. The CDR3 runs from the conserved cysteine through the conserved F or W. The order of the fields is clone size, D gene, V gene, J gene, CDR3 DNA, CDR3 protein. The D gene is left open where the match is weak. Where a row states a size, it is once, few, many or the class of an expanded clone; other rows omit it.

-	-	TRBV6-5	TRBJ1-1	TGTGCCAGCAGTTTGGGGCCGAACACTGAAGCTTTCTTT	CASSLGPNTEAFF
-	-	TRBV25-1	TRBJ1-2	TGTGCCAGCAGTGAGCCCGACTGGAGTCATGGCTACACCTTC	CASSEPDWSHGYTF
-	-	TRBV19	TRBJ2-7	TGTGCCAGTAGTATAGGAACGGGCTACGAGCAGTACTTC	CASSIGTGYEQYF
-	-	TRBV24-1	TRBJ2-1	TGTGCCACCGGCAGGCTGGCTAGAGGGGGCAATGAGCAGTTCTTC	CATGRLARGGNEQFF
-	-	TRBV2	TRBJ1-2	TGTGCCGTTCCGGACAGTCCGGTCTACACCTTC	CAVPDSPVYTF
-	TRBD1	TRBV5-4	TRBJ1-2	TGTGCCAGCAGCATGTCCCGGGACAGCAACTATGGCTACACCTTC	CASSMSRDSNYGYTF
-	-	TRBV11-2	TRBJ2-2	TGTGCCAGCAGCTTAGACGGGAGTCGGAACGGGGAGCTGTTTTTT	CASSLDGSRNGELFF
-	-	TRBV4-1	TRBJ2-7	TGCGCCAGCAGCCAAGGGGGCAGCCTCTACGAGCAGTACTTC	CASSQGGSLYEQYF
-	TRBD1	TRBV12-5	TRBJ1-5	TGTGCTAGTGGTTTGGCAGGGGGCGGCCAGCCCCAGCATTTT	CASGLAGGGQPQHF
-	-	TRBV6-6	TRBJ2-1	TGTGCCAGCAGTTACCTGAGAGACTACCAGCAGTTCTTC	CASSYLRDYQQFF
-	-	TRBV30	TRBJ1-2	TGTGCCTGGAGAGAGTACTTAGACACTCCTGGCTACACCTTC	CAWREYLDTPGYTF
-	-	TRBV5-1	TRBJ2-1	TGCGCCAGCAGCCTCCGGTCAGGGCCAGGGGTACACAATGAGCAGTTCTTC	CASSLRSGPGVHNEQFF
-	-	TRBV6-2/TRBV6-3	TRBJ1-5	TGTGCCAGCAGTTTCTCGAGGCAAAACCAGCCCCAGCATTTT	CASSFSRQNQPQHF
-	TRBD2	TRBV27	TRBJ2-5	TGTGCCAGTAGAGCACGCGGGGGGGGTCAAGAGACCCAGTACTTC	CASRARGGGQETQYF
few	-	TRBV27	TRBJ2-5	TGTGCCAGCAGCCAAGGTGCCAGGGCCCAAGAGACCCAGTACTTC	CASSQGARAQETQYF
-	-	TRBV4-2	TRBJ1-4	TGTGCCAGCAGCTGGGAGGACCTAGCAACTAATGAAAAACTGTTTTTT	CASSWEDLATNEKLFF
-	TRBD1	TRBV5-1	TRBJ1-4	TGCGCCAGCAGCTCCTCAGGGGGAAATGAAAAACTGTTTTTT	CASSSSGGNEKLFF
-	-	TRBV6-5	TRBJ1-3	TGTGCCAGCAGTTTAGTCTTCTCTGGAAACACCATATATTTT	CASSLVFSGNTIYF
-	-	TRBV5-6	TRBJ2-6	TGTGCCAGCAGCTTGCGACAGTTTCCTAACTTAGAGGCCAACGTCCTGACTTTC	CASSLRQFPNLEANVLTF
-	-	TRBV7-2	TRBJ2-2	TGTGCCAGCAGCTTAGCCAGAAACACCGGGGAGCTGTTTTTT	CASSLARNTGELFF
-	TRBD1	TRBV30	TRBJ1-6	TGTGCCTGGAGGGACAGGGATAATTCACCCCTCCACTTT	CAWRDRDNSPLHF
-	-	TRBV9	TRBJ2-7	TGTGCCAGGACAGGCCTAGGGCAGTACTTC	CARTGLGQYF
-	-	TRBV10-3	TRBJ1-2	TGTGCCATCAGTGAGTCTCCCCATAACTATGGCTACACCTTC	CAISESPHNYGYTF
-	TRBD1	TRBV30	TRBJ1-5	TGTGCCTGGCAGACAGGGAATACCCAGCCCCAGCATTTT	CAWQTGNTQPQHF
-	TRBD1	TRBV11-3	TRBJ2-3	TGTGCCAGCAGCAGTACAGGGGCCACAGATACGCAGTATTTT	CASSSTGATDTQYF
once	-	TRBV6-2/TRBV6-3	TRBJ1-6	TGTGCCAGCAGTTCACAGATTGTCGTAGTGACCCTCCACTTT	CASSSQIVVVTLHF
-	-	TRBV30	TRBJ2-7	TGTGCCTGGAGCAAGGGGATCTACGAGCAGTACTTC	CAWSKGIYEQYF
-	TRBD2	TRBV24-1	TRBJ2-5	TGTGCCACCAGTGATCACGGACTAGGGGAGCAAGAGACCCAGTACTTC	CATSDHGLGEQETQYF
once	TRBD1	TRBV11-1	TRBJ1-4	TGTGCCAGCAGCTGGGGACAGGGGACTAATGAAAAACTGTTTTTT	CASSWGQGTNEKLFF
few	TRBD1	TRBV3-1/TRBV3-2	TRBJ1-4	TGTGCCAGCAGCCCCGGACAGGGGGCATGGAAACTGTTTTTT	CASSPGQGAWKLFF
-	TRBD1	TRBV30	TRBJ1-2	TGTGCCTGGGTCCCAGGGGGTATGGGCTACACCTTC	CAWVPGGMGYTF
once	TRBD2	TRBV15	TRBJ2-5	TGTGCCACCAGCCTCACCGGGACTAGCTACGAGACCCAGTACTTC	CATSLTGTSYETQYF
-	-	TRBV29-1	TRBJ1-1	TGCAGCGTAGAAAGGGGCATGAACACTGAAGCTTTCTTT	CSVERGMNTEAFF
-	-	TRBV5-8	TRBJ1-1	TGTGCCAGCAGCTTGTCATCAAACACTGAAGCTTTCTTT	CASSLSSNTEAFF
once	TRBD1	TRBV3-1/TRBV3-2	TRBJ1-1	TGTGCCAGCAGCCGTTGGACAGGGGCGAACACTGAAGCTTTCTTT	CASSRWTGANTEAFF
-	-	TRBV11-2	TRBJ2-2	TGTGCCAGCAGCTTCCTTCGAGGTGGGGAGCTGTTTTTT	CASSFLRGGELFF
-	TRBD1	TRBV3-1/TRBV3-2	TRBJ1-6	TGTGCCAGCATACGACAGGGGGATTCACCCCTCCACTTT	CASIRQGDSPLHF
-	TRBD1	TRBV6-5	TRBJ1-1	TGTGCCAGCAGGAGGGGGCAGAGCACTGAAGCTTTCTTT	CASRRGQSTEAFF
-	TRBD1	TRBV6-1	TRBJ1-3	TGTGCCAGCAGTGAGTCCCGGGACAGCCTTTCCCTTTTT	CASSESRDSLSLF
-	-	TRBV9	TRBJ1-2	TGTGCCAGCAGCGAGGACACTTATGGCTACACCTTC	CASSEDTYGYTF
once	-	TRBV3-1/TRBV3-2	TRBJ1-1	TGTGCCAGCAGCTACCTAGAAGGTAACACTGAAGCTTTCTTT	CASSYLEGNTEAFF
-	-	TRBV18	TRBJ2-7	TGTGCCAGCTCACCAGGACAGTCCTACGAGCAGTACTTC	CASSPGQSYEQYF